This T cell receptor beta chain was obtained from a study of blood T cells in healthy people across ages. Study-level findings and limits: Age advanced and TCR beta diversity per million T cells fell, roughly linearly.

V lost 0 bases, J lost 1 base, and 2 bases stayed unmatched. CDR3 length: 15 amino acids. In germline, CDR1 is SGHRS, CDR2 YFSETQ. A second PCR, run for roughly 7 to 11 cycles, used a sample-barcoded 5' primer plus a J-beta primer mix. TCRdb re-called the 5' RACE reads with MiXCR, one entry per CDR3 protein. Of about 620,000 distinct CDR3 sequences listed, around 21% are singletons. This clonotype was seen more than once but under ten times. Its antigen is unidentified. Sequenced: blood. The chain couples TRBV5-1 to TRBJ2-7, with TRBD2 identical over 9 bases. The receptor was isolated from a man aged 65 to 79 in good health. In nucleotides, the CDR3 is TGCGCCAGCAGCTTGGAACTAGCGGGTTCCTACGAGCAGTACTTC. It yields the protein CASSLELAGSYEQYF.